This T cell receptor (beta chain) was sequenced in a study of T cell changes during pregnancy in multiple sclerosis. The assay was immunoSEQ multiplex PCR, and TCRdb's table has in-frame clones only and misses some. The sample records about 130,000 clones, about 95% being singletons. V dropped 3 bases and J dropped 4; count of bases not matched to a gene: 0. The length of the CDR3 is 13 residues. Germline V CDR1 and CDR2: SNHLY, FYNNEI. The V and J genes are TRBV2 and TRBJ2-5, with 9 bases matching TRBD1. This sequence was found in a female donor with multiple sclerosis, enrolled in a pregnancy study. Sequenced material: peripheral blood, taken after pregnancy. The CDR3 sequence is CASSEGQGETQYF. CDR3 DNA: TGTGCCAGCAGTGAGGGACAGGGAGAGACCCAGTACTTC.